Shown below are 15 T cell receptor beta chains from a single sample sequenced in a study of OX40 agonist ivuxolimab in advanced cancers. To prepare the library, the immunoSEQ multiplex PCR assay was applied. TCRdb stores this immuneACCESS table with in-frame sequences only. Part of the clones is absent; in the studies checked, under half of the shortfall reflects unresolved V genes, and no reason is known for the rest. Present in this sample are nearly 110,000 clones, more than 85% of which were seen just once. About 1.2% of the sample rests with the top ten. Here the sequenced sample was CD4+ or CD8+ T cells sorted from blood, taken in a trial of the OX40 agonist ivuxolimab. These receptors came from an adult with an advanced solid tumor such as melanoma, head and neck, liver or kidney cancer.

This sequence joins TRBV9 and TRBJ2-7; D is perhaps TRBD1 (7 bases). This CDR3 is 13 amino acids long. The V end was cut by 2 bases, the J end by 6 bases, with 12 bases between. CDR1 is SGDLS and CDR2 is YYNGEE in the germline V gene. CDR3 amino acids: CASSVSQGGEQYF. CDR3 sequence (DNA): TGTGCCAGCAGCGTGTCGCAGGGGGGCGAGCAGTACTTC.

This chain uses TRBV10-3 with TRBJ2-3; TRBD1 aligns across 10 bases. Germline CDR1 reads ENHRY; CDR2 reads SYGVKD. The CDR3 is 14 residues long. The ends lost 10 bases at V and 5 bases at J; junction bases unmatched: 9. The CDR3 loop reads CASGTGARIDTQYF. CDR3 sequence (DNA): TGTGCCAGCGGGACAGGGGCGCGGATAGATACGCAGTATTTT.

This clone was detected once. The J gene is TRBJ2-1, the V gene TRBV11-2, with TRBD2 identical over 11 bases. Germline trimming cut 8 bases from V and 1 base from J; bases unmatched to any gene: 7. Germline CDR1 is SGHAT and CDR2 is FQNNGV. This CDR3 is built from 16 residues. CDR3 sequence: CASWSSGRLSYNEQFF. In DNA, the CDR3 is TGTGCCAGCTGGTCTAGCGGGAGGTTGTCCTACAATGAGCAGTTCTTC.

This rearrangement joins TRBV13 to TRBJ2-3; tentative D call: TRBD2 (5 bases). This CDR3 is 15 amino acids long. V dropped 5 bases and J dropped 2 bases, with 14 bases sitting between them. Germline V gene data show CDR1 as PRHDT and CDR2 as FYEKMQ (reference sequence). CDR3: CASSPGEGATDTQYF. The DNA for the CDR3 is TGTGCCAGCAGCCCAGGAGAGGGAGCCACAGATACGCAGTATTTT. The whole variable domain, filled in from reference TRBV13 and TRBJ2-3, reads AAGVIQSPRHLIKEKRETATLKCYPIPRHDTVYWYQQGPGQDPQFLISFYEKMQSDKGSIPDRFSAQQFSDYHSELNMSSLELGDSALYFCASSPGEGATDTQYFGPGTRLTVL.

CDR3 protein: CASSMPGQHNQPQHF. CDR3 coding DNA: TGTGCCAGTAGTATGCCGGGACAGCACAATCAGCCCCAGCATTTT. The chain uses TRBV19 and TRBJ1-5; TRBD1 aligns across 7 bases. The CDR3 sequence is 15 residues long. The V gene end was trimmed by 3 bases and the J gene end by 3 bases; junction bases not matched to a gene: 5. Germline lookup yields CDR1 LNHDA and CDR2 SQIVND (reference sequence). The whole variable domain, remainder taken from reference TRBV19 and TRBJ1-5, is DGGITQSPKYLFRKEGQNVTLSCEQNLNHDAMYWYRQDPGQGLRLIYYSQIVNDFQKGDIAEGYSVSREKKESFPLTVTSAQKNPTAFYLCASSMPGQHNQPQHFGDGTRLSIL.

The V and J genes are TRBV27 and TRBJ1-6; TRBD1 aligns across 7 bases. With V trimmed by 4 bases and J by 2 bases, 8 bases remained unmatched. The CDR3 covers 17 residues. The germline gives CDR1 MNHEY, CDR2 SMNVEV (reference sequence). The CDR3 DNA is TGTGCCAGCAGTTCCAACAGGGGATTCACCTATAATTCACCCCTCCACTTT. Translated, it gives CASSSNRGFTYNSPLHF.

This chain uses TRBV9 with TRBJ2-5; the D gene is possibly TRBD1 (5 bases). Between the trimmed V and J ends, which lost 0 bases and 0 bases, there was a span of 9 bases. The CDR3 length is 15 residues. Per germline, CDR1 SGDLS and CDR2 YYNGEE. The CDR3 region is CASSVAFRDQETQYF. CDR3 bases: TGTGCCAGCAGCGTAGCTTTCAGGGACCAAGAGACCCAGTACTTC.

The chain joins TRBV15 to TRBJ2-1, with a weak D call TRBD2 (5 bases). CDR3 length: 15 amino acids. V was pared by 0 bases and J by 4 bases, with 10 bases between. Germline V lookup: CDR1 LNHNV, CDR2 YYDKDF (reference sequence). The CDR3 loop is CATSRDLRDYNEQFF. In nucleotides, the CDR3 is TGTGCCACCAGCAGAGATCTACGGGATTACAATGAGCAGTTCTTC.

This clone was picked up one time. The rearrangement links TRBV7-9 to TRBJ2-7; TRBD1 matches 7 bases. CDR1 is SEHNR and CDR2 is FQNEAQ in the germline V gene (reference sequence). The CDR3 has 15 residues. J gave up 0 bases and V 5 bases, and 7 bases lay outside the gene matches. The CDR3 region has the DNA TGTGCCAGCAGCGACCGGGACAGCGACTCCTACGAGCAGTACTTC. It yields the protein CASSDRDSDSYEQYF.

V gene TRBV28 combines with J gene TRBJ2-3, with TRBD2 identical over 8 bases. J lost 6 bases, V lost 8 bases, and 13 bases had no gene match. CDR1 and CDR2 (germline): MDHEN, SYDVKM. The CDR3 consists of 15 residues. The chain's CDR3 is CASSIHSGGLDTQYF. The DNA for the CDR3 is TGTGCCAGCTCAATCCACAGCGGGGGTTTGGATACGCAGTATTTT. The variable domain in full, with the rest retrieved from reference TRBV28 and TRBJ2-3, is DVKVTQSSRYLVKRTGEKVFLECVQDMDHENMFWYRQDPGLGLRLIYFSYDVKMKEKGDIPEGYSVSREKKERFSLILESASTNQTSMYLCASSIHSGGLDTQYFGPGTRLTVL.

The rearrangement joins TRBV10-3 to TRBJ1-1; the D is unclear. Germline V gene sequence: CDR1 ENHRY, CDR2 SYGVKD. The CDR3 covers 14 residues. V dropped 3 bases and J dropped 1 base, with 9 bases sitting between them. Written as DNA, the CDR3 is TGTGCCATCAGTGAAAGGGTAGCGAACACTGAAGCTTTCTTT. This gives the protein CAISERVANTEAFF.

The chain uses TRBV6-6 and TRBJ1-1; weak D call: TRBD1 (5 bases). The germline V gene has CDR1 MNHNY and CDR2 SVGAGI (reference sequence). CDR3 length: 14 residues. Trimming took off 2 bases at V and 1 base at J, with 8 bases between the two ends. The CDR3 here is CASSYPTANTEAFF. CDR3 DNA: TGTGCCAGCAGTTACCCGACAGCGAACACTGAAGCTTTCTTT.

The J gene is TRBJ1-4, the V gene TRBV28, with TRBD1 as a possible D gene (5 bases). The CDR3 has 14 residues. Germline V gives CDR1 MDHEN, CDR2 SYDVKM. Between the trimmed V and J ends, which lost 3 bases and 5 bases, there was a span of 10 bases. Written as DNA, the CDR3 is TGTGCCAGCAGTTTGGGGGGAGCGAATGAAAAACTGTTTTTT. This translates into CASSLGGANEKLFF.

The chain couples TRBV7-2 to TRBJ1-1; no clear D. Looked up from germline, CDR1 is SGHTA and CDR2 is FQGNSA. This CDR3 has 15 amino acids. The V end lost 5 bases, the J end lost 5 bases, and 18 bases lay between the germline ends. CDR3 nucleotide sequence: TGTGCCAGCAGCCCAGGTATCTTTGTCGGGACTGAAGCTTTCTTT. Protein product: CASSPGIFVGTEAFF. Looking up the rest from reference TRBV7-2 and TRBJ1-1 gives the full variable domain: GAGVSQSPSNKVTEKGKDVELRCDPISGHTALYWYRQSLGQGLEFLIYFQGNSAPDKSGLPSDRFSAERTGGSVSTLTIQRTQQEDSAVYLCASSPGIFVGTEAFFGQGTRLTVV.

The chain links TRBV27 to TRBJ1-1, with 8 bases aligning to TRBD1. CDR3 size: 15 residues. Germline lookup yields CDR1 MNHEY and CDR2 SMNVEV (reference sequence). Germline trimming cut 3 bases from V and 0 bases from J; bases unmatched to any gene: 3. DNA of the CDR3: TGTGCCAGCAGTTTTCAGGGGGCATTGAACACTGAAGCTTTCTTT. Residues: CASSFQGALNTEAFF.